The 30 T cell receptor beta chains presented below share a single source sample, sequenced in a study of T cell responses to AZD1222 COVID-19 vaccine. TCRdb keeps only in-frame clones here, not all; method: immunoSEQ multiplex PCR. The table includes more than 100,000 clones, roughly 93% detected once. This material consisted of peripheral blood, taken on day 0 of AZD1222 vaccination. Receptor source: an adult in good health.

This chain joins TRBV14 and TRBJ1-2; D unresolved. The CDR3 covers 12 residues. V lost 3 bases and J lost 3, with 5 bases in between. The germline V gene has CDR1 SGHDN and CDR2 FVKESK. The CDR3 region has the DNA TGTGCCAGCAGCCAGACCTACTATGGCTACACCTTC. This translates into CASSQTYYGYTF.

This clone was detected only once. In nucleotides, the CDR3 is TGCGCCAGCAGCCTCCTCCCGGGACAGGGGGCTGTAGAGCAGTTCTTC. Translated, it gives CASSLLPGQGAVEQFF. The chain uses TRBV5-1 and TRBJ2-1; 12 bases are a match to TRBD1. Germline assignment: CDR1 SGHRS and CDR2 YFSETQ. The CDR3 totals 16 residues. J lost 10 bases, V lost 4 bases, and 12 bases had no gene match.

The genes are TRBV3-1 (or the pseudogene TRBV3-2) and TRBJ1-3; D gene unclear. V was trimmed by 2 bases and J by 1 base, leaving 9 bases between them. Looked up from germline, CDR1 is LGHDT and CDR2 is YNNKEL (reference sequence). This CDR3 region has 15 residues. The CDR3: CASSQMRYSGNTIYF. The CDR3 nucleotides read TGTGCCAGCAGCCAAATGAGGTATTCTGGAAACACCATATATTTT.

This chain links TRBV7-9 with TRBJ2-2; 7 nucleotides line up with TRBD2. The trim removed 3 bases at V and 5 bases at J, leaving 15 bases unmatched. This CDR3 region has 18 residues. Germline V gives CDR1 SEHNR, CDR2 FQNEAQ (reference sequence). The CDR3 DNA sequence: TGTGCCAGCAGCTTGCCCGTTGGTGGCGGGAGTGGAACCGGGGAGCTGTTTTTT. Protein sequence: CASSLPVGGGSGTGELFF.

The J gene is TRBJ1-1, the V gene TRBV19; TRBD1 aligns across 8 bases. Germline-derived CDR1 and CDR2 are LNHDA and SQIVND (reference sequence). The CDR3 covers 13 residues. The trim removed 8 bases at V and 4 bases at J, leaving 6 bases unmatched. The chain's CDR3 is CASGTGLSTEAFF. DNA of the CDR3: TGTGCCAGTGGGACAGGTTTGAGCACTGAAGCTTTCTTT.

CDR3 residues: CASSLVGLASYNEQFF. Here the CDR3 DNA reads TGTGCCAGCAGCTTAGTAGGGCTAGCGAGTTACAATGAGCAGTTCTTC. V and J are TRBV7-2 and TRBJ2-1; D is perhaps TRBD2 (6 bases). Germline V CDR1 and CDR2: SGHTA, FQGNSA. This CDR3 region has 16 residues. Trimming pared 1 base from V and 4 bases from J, leaving 14 bases between.

Concerning this clone: Distinct nucleotide sequences in the sample also encode this CDR3. This chain joins TRBV7-9 and TRBJ1-3; D is ambiguous. The V gene's germline CDR1 is SEHNR and CDR2 FQNEAQ (reference sequence). This CDR3 is built from 13 residues. V was clipped by 1 base and J by 4 bases, with 5 bases between them. The CDR3 nucleotides read TGTGCCAGCAGCTTAGGTTCCGGAAACACCATATATTTT. Translation: CASSLGSGNTIYF. The variable domain in full, with the rest retrieved from reference TRBV7-9 and TRBJ1-3, is DTGVSQNPRHKITKRGQNVTFRCDPISEHNRLYWYRQTLGQGPEFLTYFQNEAQLEKSRLLSDRFSAERPKGSFSTLEIQRTEQGDSAMYLCASSLGSGNTIYFGEGSWLTVV.

CDR3 protein: CASSPHHIGQGAYEQYV. CDR3 nucleotides: TGTGCCAGCTCTCCCCATCACATCGGACAGGGGGCGTACGAGCAGTACGTC. V and J are TRBV18 and TRBJ2-7, with TRBD1 matching 11 bases. The CDR3 loop spans 17 amino acids. CDR1 KGHSH and CDR2 LQKENI come from the germline V gene. Trimming removed 6 bases from V and 4 bases from J; junction bases left unmatched: 14.

The genes are TRBV6-1 and TRBJ1-1, with TRBD1 as a possible D gene (5 bases). Trimming took off 3 bases at V and 6 bases at J, with 8 bases between the two ends. The germline V gene has CDR1 MNHNS and CDR2 SASEGT. CDR3 length: 12 residues. In nucleotides, the CDR3 is TGTGCCAGCAGTGAGGACAAACCTGAAGCTTTCTTT. This translates into CASSEDKPEAFF.

The chain uses TRBV24-1 and TRBJ2-3; the D gene is possibly TRBD2 (6 bases). Germline CDR1 and CDR2: KGHDR and SFDVKD. This CDR3 spans 14 amino acids. Trimming left V 5 bases short and J 0 bases short, with 8 bases between. The CDR3 region has the DNA TGTGCCACCAGTGCCGGGACTAGCACAGATACGCAGTATTTT. Translating gives CATSAGTSTDTQYF.

The V gene is TRBV6-5, the J gene TRBJ2-7; the D gene is possibly TRBD2 (6 bases). This CDR3 contains 16 residues. CDR1 and CDR2 from the germline V gene are MNHEY and SVGAGI. Trimming took off 2 bases at V and 2 bases at J, with 16 bases between the two ends. CDR3 loop: CASSYRTAGRAYEQYF. The CDR3 region has the DNA TGTGCCAGCAGTTACCGAACGGCGGGAAGGGCCTACGAGCAGTACTTC.

The V call is TRBV7-9, the J call TRBJ1-4; 8 bases are a match to TRBD1. The CDR3 has 14 residues. With V trimmed by 4 bases and J by 8 bases, 6 bases remained unmatched. Germline V CDR1 and CDR2: SEHNR, FQNEAQ (reference sequence). The CDR3 coding sequence is TGTGCCAGCAGCTCAATCGACAGGGGCGAAAAACTGTTTTTT. This encodes CASSSIDRGEKLFF.

This clone was recorded only once. V usage is TRBV6-5 and J usage is TRBJ1-6; 9 nucleotides line up with TRBD1. The CDR3 has 16 residues. The V segment lost 2 bases and the J segment 1 base; nucleotides outside the gene matches: 0. Looked up from germline, CDR1 is MNHEY and CDR2 is SVGAGI. This chain's CDR3 is CASSYDRGSYNSPLHF. The DNA of the CDR3 is TGTGCCAGCAGTTACGACAGGGGGTCCTATAATTCACCCCTCCACTTT.

Turning to this clone: The identical CDR3 is also encoded by other nucleotide sequences in the sample. The chain uses TRBV5-1 and TRBJ1-3; 7 bases are shared with TRBD1. CDR3 length: 13 residues. CDR1 is SGHRS and CDR2 is YFSETQ in the germline V gene. Trimming at V came to 7 bases and at J to 2 bases, leaving 3 bases not matched to a gene. The CDR3 DNA sequence: TGCGCCAGCTCTCAGGGGGCTGGAAACACCATATATTTT. Its translation is CASSQGAGNTIYF.

The chain joins TRBV6-2 or TRBV6-3 to TRBJ2-5; D ambiguous. Germline V gives CDR1 MNHEY, CDR2 SVGEGT. The CDR3 sequence is 12 residues long. The V and J ends lost 2 bases and 9 bases respectively, with 10 bases between them. The CDR3 coding sequence is TGTGCCAGCAGTTACCAACAATCGGCCCAGTACTTC. Translating gives CASSYQQSAQYF.

V is TRBV7-9 and J is TRBJ2-7; D is perhaps TRBD1 or TRBD2 (6 bases each). Trimming took 5 bases from V and 3 from J, leaving 17 bases between them. Germline CDR1 reads SEHNR; CDR2 reads FQNEAQ (reference sequence). The CDR3 runs to 15 residues. The CDR3 spells CASSPRGARGYEQYF. The DNA for the CDR3 is TGTGCCAGCAGCCCAAGGGGGGCGCGTGGCTACGAGCAGTACTTC.

The gene calls are TRBV10-1 and TRBJ2-2; TRBD1 might be the D (5 bases). The germline V gene encodes CDR1 WNHNN and CDR2 SYGVQD (reference sequence). The CDR3 is made up of 13 amino acids. V gave up 4 bases and J gave up 7 bases, with 10 bases separating them. The CDR3 spells CASSALGLGELFF. As DNA, the CDR3 is TGCGCCAGCAGTGCCCTGGGGCTCGGGGAGCTGTTTTTT.

The V call is TRBV12-3 or TRBV12-4, the J call TRBJ2-1; D unclear. The CDR3 runs 13 residues. The V gene lost 6 bases and the J gene lost 7 bases, with 13 bases spanning the gap. The CDR3 loop reads CASSPVGVNEQFF. CDR3 in DNA: TGTGCCAGCAGCCCCGTTGGAGTAAATGAGCAGTTCTTC.

This chain uses TRBV30 with TRBJ1-1; D gene ambiguous. Germline loops: CDR1 GTSNPN, CDR2 SVGIG (reference sequence). The CDR3 spans 13 residues. The V and J ends lost 0 bases and 1 base respectively, with 6 bases between them. This chain's CDR3 is CAWSVSRNTEAFF. The CDR3 region has the DNA TGTGCCTGGAGTGTATCTAGGAACACTGAAGCTTTCTTT.

The chain recombines TRBV5-5 with TRBJ2-7, with D unresolved. The CDR3 loop spans 13 amino acids. The germline CDR1 and CDR2 sequences are SGHKS and YYEKEE (reference sequence). The V and J ends lost 5 bases and 2 bases respectively, with 11 bases between them. The CDR3 protein is CASRLGRTYEQYF. CDR3 DNA sequence: TGTGCCAGCAGACTGGGCAGGACCTACGAGCAGTACTTC.

The chain carries TRBV6-5 and TRBJ1-2; a possible D gene is TRBD1 (5 bases). Germline CDR1 reads MNHEY; CDR2 reads SVGAGI. The CDR3 covers 15 residues. V shed 7 bases and J shed 4 bases, with 19 bases lying between them. The CDR3 DNA sequence: TGTGCCAGCACCTCTTCAGGGACGGATCTCTATGGCTACACCTTC. It codes for CASTSSGTDLYGYTF.

The chain employs TRBV28 and TRBJ1-2; the D gene is possibly TRBD1 (6 bases). Between the trimmed V and J ends, which lost 5 bases and 2 bases, there was a span of 18 bases. Germline assignment: CDR1 MDHEN and CDR2 SYDVKM. The CDR3 runs 16 residues. CDR3 nucleotides: TGTGCCAGCAGTCGAATGGGTGGGGGCCTGAACTATGGCTACACCTTC. This codes for CASSRMGGGLNYGYTF.

The V call is TRBV6-2 or TRBV6-3, the J call TRBJ2-1, with D perhaps TRBD2 (6 bases). The CDR3 consists of 14 residues. CDR1 and CDR2 from the germline V gene are MNHEY and SVGEGT. V shed 6 bases and J shed 10 bases, with 19 bases lying between them. Here the CDR3 reads CASSPGTPGAEQFF. The CDR3 DNA is TGTGCCAGCAGCCCCGGGACTCCGGGAGCAGAGCAGTTCTTC.

The J gene is TRBJ1-6, the V gene TRBV18, with 10 positions matching TRBD1. CDR1 and CDR2 (germline): KGHSH, LQKENI. The CDR3 is made up of 16 amino acids. With V trimmed by 5 bases and J by 10 bases, 11 bases remained unmatched. This CDR3 reads CASSNRDRGEGSPLHF. In DNA form, the CDR3 reads TGTGCCAGCTCAAACCGGGACAGGGGTGAAGGATCACCCCTCCACTTT.

The V gene is TRBV12-3 or TRBV12-4, the J gene TRBJ1-2; the D is unclear. The CDR3 consists of 12 residues. V lost 5 bases and J 3 bases, leaving 7 bases between the germline ends. The CDR3 nucleotides are TGTGCCAGCAGTCCTACAGACTATGGCTACACCTTC. Protein sequence: CASSPTDYGYTF.

The rearrangement joins TRBV12-5 to TRBJ1-6; 7 bases line up with TRBD1. The CDR3 length is 15 residues. Germline loops: CDR1 LGHNT, CDR2 FRNRAP. V lost 5 bases and J lost 8; bases outside the gene matches: 9. CDR3: CASGTSQGGYSPLHF. In DNA, the CDR3 is TGTGCTAGTGGTACCTCCCAGGGGGGTTATTCACCCCTCCACTTT.

V usage is TRBV9 and J usage is TRBJ1-3; D not resolved. The CDR3 sequence is 16 residues long. CDR1 and CDR2 from the germline V gene are SGDLS and YYNGEE. V was shortened by 3 bases and J by 0 bases, with 13 bases between the two germline ends. The CDR3 is CASSGGVMASGNTIYF. The DNA of the CDR3 is TGTGCCAGCAGCGGCGGGGTTATGGCCTCTGGAAACACCATATATTTT.

V and J are TRBV4-1 and TRBJ2-7, with TRBD2 as a possible D gene (6 bases). The CDR3 contains 17 residues. Germline V CDR1 and CDR2: MGHRA, YSYEKL. The V end lost 5 bases, the J end lost 5 bases, and 25 bases lay between the germline ends. CDR3 loop: CASSSRRGEQTRDEQYV. Here the CDR3 DNA reads TGCGCCAGCAGCTCTAGGAGGGGCGAGCAGACCCGGGACGAGCAGTACGTC.

The V gene is TRBV30, the J gene TRBJ2-5; D is undetermined. CDR3 length: 11 residues. Trimming took 0 bases from V and 7 from J, leaving 6 bases between them. Germline lookup yields CDR1 GTSNPN and CDR2 SVGIG (reference sequence). CDR3 loop: CAWSVTGTQYF. CDR3 nucleotide sequence: TGTGCCTGGAGTGTCACCGGGACCCAGTACTTC.

As DNA, the CDR3 is TGTGCCTGGACCGCTACGACAGATAACTATGGCTACACCTTC. This sequence encodes CAWTATTDNYGYTF. The chain links TRBV30 to TRBJ1-2, with D possibly TRBD1 on 5 matching bases. This CDR3 has 14 residues. V was trimmed by 4 bases and J by 1 base, leaving 13 bases between them. Germline lookup yields CDR1 GTSNPN and CDR2 SVGIG (reference sequence).